A selection of T cell receptor beta chains follows, all from one sample in a study of Graves' ophthalmopathy and Graves' hyperthyroidism. TCRdb used MiXCR to reprocess the multiplex PCR reads, holding one entry per CDR3 protein. The table shows roughly 610,000 distinct CDR3 sequences, with 22% occurring only once. The sequenced sample consisted of peripheral blood. All receptors come from a woman in her late teens or twenties with stable Graves' hyperthyroidism. Some clones in this sample may be carry-over from other donors' samples. CDR3s include the opening cysteine and the closing phenylalanine or tryptophan. The D gene is left open where the match is weak. Size is stated for part of the rows, as once, few or many counts, or as a class when the clone is expanded.

j_call clone_size v_call d_call cdr3_nt cdr3_aa
TRBJ1-2 - TRBV5-1 TRBD1 TGCGCCAGCAGCTTTGACAGGGTAGATGGCTACACCTTC CASSFDRVDGYTF
TRBJ1-1 many TRBV6-1 - TGTGCCAGCAGCAACTTCCTACAGGGCGTGAACACTGAAGCTTTCTTT CASSNFLQGVNTEAFF
TRBJ1-1 many TRBV12-5 TRBD1 TGTGCTAAGAACAGGGGCACTGAAGCTTTCTTT CAKNRGTEAFF
TRBJ1-2 - TRBV30 TRBD1 TGTGCCTGGTGTCCTCTCATACTGGACAGGGACGGCTACACCTTC CAWCPLILDRDGYTF
TRBJ1-1 few TRBV15 - TGTGCCACCAGCAGAACAGGGATTGTAGGGAACACTGAAGCTTTCTTT CATSRTGIVGNTEAFF
TRBJ1-1 many TRBV6-5 - TGTGCCAGCAGTTATAACGCCTTGAACACTGAAGCTTTCTTT CASSYNALNTEAFF
TRBJ2-7 few TRBV28 - TGTGCCAGCAGTTTTGGTCAGGGTAGCTCCTACGAGCAGTACTTC CASSFGQGSSYEQYF
TRBJ2-5 - TRBV29-1 - TGCAGCGGTGAGGGGCTCCAAGAGACCCAGTACTTC CSGEGLQETQYF
TRBJ1-6 many TRBV5-1 - TGCGCCAGCAGTGAAGGGGCCAGTTCACCCCTCCACTTT CASSEGASSPLHF
TRBJ2-7 many TRBV12-3/TRBV12-4 TRBD1 TGTGCCAGCAGATTAACGGGACAGGGCTCCTACGAGCAGTACTTC CASRLTGQGSYEQYF
TRBJ1-1 many TRBV5-1 - TGCGCCAGCACCCTTCGCGGGGGTACTGAAGCTTTCTTT CASTLRGGTEAFF
TRBJ2-7 - TRBV2 TRBD2 TGTGCCAGAAAGGGGACTAGCGGAGCTACCTACGAGCAGTACTTC CARKGTSGATYEQYF
TRBJ1-1 many TRBV6-1 - TGTGCCACCGGAGGGGCTGGTACAGGGAACACTGAAGCTTTCTTT CATGGAGTGNTEAFF
TRBJ1-6 many TRBV28 - TGTGCCAGCAGGGCCTCAGGGTATAATTCACCCCTCCACTTT CASRASGYNSPLHF
TRBJ2-1 - TRBV11-2 TRBD2 TGTGCCAGCAGCTTAGGGTTAGCGGGGAGGGATGAGCAGTTCTTC CASSLGLAGRDEQFF
TRBJ1-2 many TRBV11-2 - TGTGCCAGCAGCTTAGATCGCCAGAGCTATGGCTACACCTTC CASSLDRQSYGYTF
TRBJ1-5 few TRBV10-3 - TGTGCCATCAGTGGACAGATAAATCAGCCCCAGCATTTT CAISGQINQPQHF
TRBJ2-2 many TRBV20-1 - TGCAGTGCCGGGGTCGGAGGCACCGGGGAGCTGTTTTTT CSAGVGGTGELFF
TRBJ2-7 many TRBV30 TRBD1 TGTGCCTGGAGTCACGGACAGGGACAGTACTTC CAWSHGQGQYF
TRBJ1-6 - TRBV27 TRBD1 TGTGCCACCCGGACAGGGAATTCACCCCTCCACTTT CATRTGNSPLHF
TRBJ1-1 many TRBV11-2 - TGTGCCAGCAGCCGCTTACAGCCACTTGGAGCTTTCTTT CASSRLQPLGAFF
TRBJ1-2 - TRBV9 TRBD1 TGTGCCAGCAGCGCGGGACAGCGATACAACTATGGCTACACCTTC CASSAGQRYNYGYTF
TRBJ1-1 many TRBV6-2/TRBV6-3 - TGTGCCAGCAGTTATACCGGTTGGGGAAACACTGAAGCTTTCTTT CASSYTGWGNTEAFF
TRBJ1-2 many TRBV30 TRBD1 TGTGCCTGGAGCCTGGGACAGAAATATGGCTACACCTTC CAWSLGQKYGYTF
TRBJ2-5 many TRBV24-1 TRBD1 TGTGCCACCAGTGACCTGCAGGGGGCTGAAGAGACCCAGTACTTC CATSDLQGAEETQYF
TRBJ2-7 few TRBV6-5 TRBD1 TGTGCCAGCAGTTACTCGTACAGGGGTGACGAGCAGTACTTC CASSYSYRGDEQYF
TRBJ1-2 many TRBV6-1 - TGTGCCAGCAGTGAAGTTAGAGCCAGCTCGGGCTATGGCTACACCTTC CASSEVRASSGYGYTF
TRBJ1-3 many TRBV12-3/TRBV12-4 - TGTGCCAGCAGTCAGACCCCCTCTGGAAACACCATATATTTT CASSQTPSGNTIYF
TRBJ2-7 - TRBV5-1 TRBD1 TGCGCCAGCAGCCCGGGACCCGGGACAGATAATTACGAGCAGTACTTC CASSPGPGTDNYEQYF
TRBJ1-5 few TRBV11-1 TRBD1 TGTGCCAGCAGCCATAAGACAGGGGGCGTTGGCAATCAGCCCCAGCATTTT CASSHKTGGVGNQPQHF
TRBJ1-3 many TRBV20-1 TRBD1 TGCAGTGCTAGTGGGCAGGGGGCAGCCTCTGGAAACACCATATATTTT CSASGQGAASGNTIYF
TRBJ2-2 few TRBV24-1 TRBD1 TGTGCCACCAGTGATTGGACAGGCACCGGGGAGCTGTTTTTT CATSDWTGTGELFF
TRBJ1-2 many TRBV12-3/TRBV12-4 - TGTGCCAGCAGAATGGACCCGGGCTATGGCTACACCTTC CASRMDPGYGYTF
TRBJ2-7 many TRBV5-1 - TGCGCCAGCAGCTTGGCAGGGACCTTCTACGAGCAGTACTTC CASSLAGTFYEQYF
TRBJ1-3 many TRBV6-5 - TGTGCCAGCAGTTCCCCCCCCCGATCTTTTGGGCGGCCGGGAAACACCATATATTTT CASSSPPRSFGRPGNTIYF
TRBJ2-5 once TRBV20-1 - TGCAGTGCTTTTCAGCGGAGCCAAGAGACCCAGTACTTC CSAFQRSQETQYF
TRBJ1-2 many TRBV4-1 - TGCGCCAGCAGCCAAGATATCCAGAGCTATGGCTACACCTTC CASSQDIQSYGYTF
TRBJ2-2 - TRBV24-1 - TGTGCCACCAGTGACTCCGGGACGGGTCACACCGGGGAGCTGTTTTTT CATSDSGTGHTGELFF
TRBJ1-6 few TRBV6-5 TRBD1 TGTGCCAGCAGATGGTCGACAGGGCCGAACTTT CASRWSTGPNF
TRBJ1-5 - TRBV4-2 TRBD1 TGTGCCAGCAGCCAAGAAAACATAAGGACAGGGTCTAATCAGCCCCAGCATTTT CASSQENIRTGSNQPQHF
TRBJ2-7 many TRBV20-1 TRBD2 TGCAGTGCTAGGGCTAGCGGGGCAGCCTACGAGCAGTACTTC CSARASGAAYEQYF